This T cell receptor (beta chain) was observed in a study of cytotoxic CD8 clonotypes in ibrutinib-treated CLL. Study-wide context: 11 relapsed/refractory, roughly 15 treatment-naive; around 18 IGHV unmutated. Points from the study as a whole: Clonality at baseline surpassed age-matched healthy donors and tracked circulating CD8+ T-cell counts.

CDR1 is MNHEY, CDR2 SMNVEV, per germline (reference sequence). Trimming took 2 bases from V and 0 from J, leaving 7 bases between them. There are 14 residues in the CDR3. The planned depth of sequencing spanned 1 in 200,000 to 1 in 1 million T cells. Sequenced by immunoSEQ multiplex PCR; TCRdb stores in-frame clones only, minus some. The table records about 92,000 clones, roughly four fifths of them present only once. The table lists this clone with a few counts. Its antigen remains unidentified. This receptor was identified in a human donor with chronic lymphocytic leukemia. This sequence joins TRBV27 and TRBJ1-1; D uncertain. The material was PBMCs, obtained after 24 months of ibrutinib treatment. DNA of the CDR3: TGTGCCAGCAGTTTAAATGTACTGAACACTGAAGCTTTCTTT. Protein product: CASSLNVLNTEAFF.